Presented here are 15 T cell receptor beta chains from one specimen sequenced in a study of CD8 T cells in Susac syndrome. Reverse transcription of about 0.5 to 1 ug RNA was carried out with random hexamers. TCRdb analysed the immunoSEQ multiplex PCR reads with MiXCR anew, one entry per CDR3 protein. The sample includes 120,000 or so distinct CDR3 sequences, about 94% of them seen just once. Sequencing was performed on CD4+ T cells from PBMCs. Receptors originate from a human donor with multiple sclerosis.

The gene calls are TRBV3-1 and TRBJ1-2; D is undetermined. The CDR3 has 14 amino acids. Looked up from germline, CDR1 is LGHDT and CDR2 is YNNKEL (reference sequence). V lost 3 bases and J 10 bases, leaving 18 bases between the germline ends. Written as DNA, the CDR3 is TGTGCCAGCAGCCAGTATGATCAATCCAGCCACTACACCTTC. It is translated as CASSQYDQSSHYTF.

V is TRBV11-2 and J is TRBJ2-3, with D possibly being TRBD1 (5 bases). The germline gives CDR1 SGHAT, CDR2 FQNNGV. V lost 0 bases, J lost 1 base, and 11 bases lay in between. The CDR3 spans 16 residues. The CDR3 DNA reads TGTGCCAGCAGCTTAGATGGGGCTTCGCGCACAGATACGCAGTATTTT. Protein product: CASSLDGASRTDTQYF.

V gene TRBV27 combines with J gene TRBJ1-6, with no clear D. Trimming took 5 bases from V and 8 from J, leaving 13 bases between them. The CDR3 has 14 residues. Germline-derived CDR1 and CDR2 are MNHEY and SMNVEV (reference sequence). The CDR3 here is CASSPPPRYSPLHF. The CDR3 DNA reads TGTGCCAGCAGTCCCCCTCCGCGGTATTCACCCCTCCACTTT.

V and J are TRBV30 and TRBJ1-1; D is ambiguous. Trimming removed 7 bases at V and 0 bases at J, with 9 bases between. This CDR3 has 12 residues. Germline V CDR1 and CDR2: GTSNPN, SVGIG (reference sequence). The CDR3 DNA reads TGTGCCTCAGCCCGGGTGAACACTGAAGCTTTCTTT. This codes for CASARVNTEAFF.

This clonotype was recorded once. V is TRBV18 and J is TRBJ1-3; no reliable D call. CDR1 and CDR2 (germline): KGHSH, LQKENI. CDR3 length equals 16 residues. The V and J ends lost 2 bases and 3 bases respectively, with 14 bases between them. The CDR3 coding sequence is TGTGCCAGCTCACCATCCCCGCCAGGTGATGGAAACACCATATATTTT. This gives the protein CASSPSPPGDGNTIYF.

The chain couples TRBV12-3 or TRBV12-4 to TRBJ1-3; a possible D gene is TRBD1 (6 bases). There are 15 residues in the CDR3. The V and J ends lost 7 bases and 0 bases respectively, with 13 bases between them. CDR3 coding DNA: TGTGCCAGCACAGGACAGTCCGCCTCTGGAAACACCATATATTTT. It encodes CASTGQSASGNTIYF.

The genes are TRBV7-9 and TRBJ2-7, with a tentative D call TRBD1 (6 bases). CDR1 and CDR2 from the germline V gene are SEHNR and FQNEAQ (reference sequence). V lost 2 bases, J lost 5 bases, and 13 bases lay in between. The length of the CDR3 is 14 residues. CDR3 region: CASSLTGYPHEQYF. The DNA for the CDR3 is TGTGCCAGCAGCTTAACAGGGTACCCCCACGAGCAGTACTTC.

The chain employs TRBV9 and TRBJ2-7; D gene uncertain. CDR1 and CDR2 (germline): SGDLS, YYNGEE. The CDR3 runs to 13 residues. V dropped 1 base and J dropped 1 base, with 6 bases sitting between them. CDR3 sequence reads: CASSVKESYEQYF. The CDR3 DNA follows: TGTGCCAGCAGCGTAAAGGAGTCCTACGAGCAGTACTTC.

The chain uses TRBV18 and TRBJ1-2; D perhaps matches TRBD1 (5 bases). The CDR3 covers 13 residues. Germline V gene data show CDR1 as KGHSH and CDR2 as LQKENI. The V end lost 3 bases, the J end lost 8 bases, and 13 bases lay between the germline ends. The CDR3 loop is CASSPEQGGGYTF. DNA of the CDR3: TGTGCCAGCTCACCCGAGCAGGGTGGCGGCTACACCTTC.

The chain links TRBV5-6 to TRBJ1-1; D perhaps matches TRBD1 (5 bases). Germline CDR1 SGHDT, CDR2 YYEEEE. This CDR3 contains 13 residues. The ends were cut back, 5 bases at V and 1 base at J, with 9 bases in the middle. DNA of the CDR3: TGTGCCAGCAGGTATCAGGGGAACACTGAAGCTTTCTTT. Amino acids: CASRYQGNTEAFF. Looking up the rest from reference TRBV5-6 and TRBJ1-1 gives the full variable domain: DAGVTQSPTHLIKTRGQQVTLRCSPKSGHDTVSWYQQALGQGPQFIFQYYEEEERQRGNFPDRFSGHQFPNYSSELNVNALLLGDSALYLCASRYQGNTEAFFGQGTRLTVV.

The chain is built from TRBV6-1 and TRBJ2-7; no clear D gene. The length of the CDR3 is 13 residues. The V and J ends lost 8 bases and 0 bases respectively, with 11 bases between them. Per the germline V gene, CDR1 is MNHNS and CDR2 is SASEGT. The CDR3 protein is CASLFASSYEQYF. Here the CDR3 DNA reads TGTGCCAGCCTCTTCGCAAGCTCCTACGAGCAGTACTTC.

The chain recombines TRBV2 with TRBJ1-5, with 7 bases fitting TRBD1. J was trimmed by 4 bases and V by 6 bases; bases with no gene match: 9. This CDR3 spans 15 amino acids. The germline V gene encodes CDR1 SNHLY and CDR2 FYNNEI. The DNA for the CDR3 is TGTGCCAGCAGACCAAGGACAGGTGAAAATCAGCCCCAGCATTTT. It specifies CASRPRTGENQPQHF.

A single count supports this clonotype. The chain employs TRBV12-3 or TRBV12-4 and TRBJ2-7; D is unclear. V lost 2 bases, J lost 2 bases, and 13 bases lay in between. The CDR3 runs 15 residues. CDR3 in DNA: TGTGCCAGCAGTTTATTTAGGTCGACAACCTACGAGCAGTACTTC. Translating it yields CASSLFRSTTYEQYF.

The chain couples TRBV6-6 to TRBJ2-7; 9 bases line up with TRBD1. From germline, CDR1 is MNHNY and CDR2 SVGAGI (reference sequence). The J segment lost 3 bases and the V segment lost 6 bases, leaving 6 bases of the junction unmatched. The CDR3 covers 14 residues. CDR3 protein: CASRTGTGNYEQYF. DNA of the CDR3: TGTGCCAGCAGAACCGGGACAGGGAACTACGAGCAGTACTTC.

The chain couples TRBV18 to TRBJ1-1; D remains ambiguous. V was cut by 6 bases and J by 1 base, with 9 bases left in between. Germline lookup yields CDR1 KGHSH and CDR2 LQKENI. There are 13 residues in the CDR3. The CDR3 sequence is CASSSDQNTEAFF. The CDR3 DNA sequence: TGTGCCAGCTCGTCAGACCAGAACACTGAAGCTTTCTTT.